The present TCR beta chain was sequenced within a study of blood T cell repertoires in COVID-19. Overall study context: COVID-19 samples from acute and convalescent phases originated in the United States, Italy and Spain. From T cells, B-cell-depleted T cells, or PBMCs came the material, which was cDNA or gDNA.

Trimming took 7 bases from V and 5 from J, leaving 14 bases between them. There are 13 residues in the CDR3. CDR1 and CDR2 (germline): MNHEY, SVGAGI. As processed by the authors: Counts of nucleated cells, estimated from reference gene primer amplification, were obtained. Profiling relied on immunoSEQ multiplex PCR, and the TCRdb table lists in-frame clones only, not all of them. Clonal size and the V and J genes are those of that table, whereas D and trimming came from the DNA. The sample includes about 190,000 clones, 70% to 90% seen only once; the top ten take around 6.6%. The specimen was peripheral blood. This clonotype originated in a middle-aged woman who had recovered from COVID-19. This chain links TRBV6-5 with TRBJ2-5; unclear D gene. The CDR3 loop reads CASTNTRSETQYF. CDR3 DNA: TGTGCCAGCACGAATACTCGATCGGAGACCCAGTACTTC.